This TCR beta chain was documented in a study of blood T cells in healthy people across ages. Germline V gives CDR1 LGHNA, CDR2 YNFKEQ. This CDR3 comprises 16 residues. Deletions cut 4 bases from V and 0 bases from J, with 13 bases between. Only a few counts were recorded for this clonotype. What it recognizes is unknown. A sample-barcoded 5' primer and a J-beta primer mix were used in a second PCR of roughly 7 to 11 cycles. Every molecule of cDNA carried a tag from a template-switch adaptor with 12 random nucleotides. One entry per CDR3 protein results from TCRdb running MiXCR on the 5' RACE reads. This table holds over 300,000 distinct CDR3 sequences, approximately 47% found once. Study outcomes and limitations: PBMC samples, being unsorted, prevented any conclusive comparison of naive and antigen-experienced cells. Changes seen in expanded clonotypes were possibly confounded by donor CMV status left unknown. As age increased, TCR beta diversity per million T cells fell in a roughly linear fashion.

The J gene is TRBJ2-1, the V gene TRBV4-2, with unresolved D. Sequenced material: blood. The receptor was derived from a man between 60 and 75 years old in good health. Here the CDR3 reads CASSPQPQPSYNEQFF. The CDR3 region has the DNA TGTGCCAGCAGCCCGCAACCGCAACCCTCCTACAATGAGCAGTTCTTC.